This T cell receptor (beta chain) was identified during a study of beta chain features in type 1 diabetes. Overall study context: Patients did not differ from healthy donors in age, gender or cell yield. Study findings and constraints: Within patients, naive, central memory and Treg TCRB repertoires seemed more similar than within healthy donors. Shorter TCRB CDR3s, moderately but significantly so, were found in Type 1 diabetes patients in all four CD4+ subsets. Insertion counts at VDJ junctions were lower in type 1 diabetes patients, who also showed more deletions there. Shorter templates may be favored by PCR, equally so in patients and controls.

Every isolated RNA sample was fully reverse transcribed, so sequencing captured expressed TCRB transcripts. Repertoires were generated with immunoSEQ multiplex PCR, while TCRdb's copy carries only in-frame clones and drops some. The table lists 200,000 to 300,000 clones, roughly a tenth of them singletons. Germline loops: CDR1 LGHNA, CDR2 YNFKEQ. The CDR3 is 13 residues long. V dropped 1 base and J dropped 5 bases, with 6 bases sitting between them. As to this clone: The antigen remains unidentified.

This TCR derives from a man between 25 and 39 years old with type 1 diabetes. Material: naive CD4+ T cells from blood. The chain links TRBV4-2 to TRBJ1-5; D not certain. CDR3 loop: CASSQAVDQPQHF. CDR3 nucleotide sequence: TGTGCCAGCAGCCAAGCGGTTGATCAGCCCCAGCATTTT.